This T cell receptor beta chain was profiled in a study of cytomegalovirus exposure and HLA in healthy donors. This clone has only a few counts. Its antigen is not known. Vbeta (60) and Jbeta (13) primers were used in the PCR. Sequenced by immunoSEQ multiplex PCR; TCRdb stores in-frame clones only, minus some. The sample holds 45,000 to 75,000 clones, less than 85% seen once. The CDR3 runs to 14 residues. The germline V gene encodes CDR1 SGHKS and CDR2 YYEKEE (reference sequence). V was pared by 4 bases and J by 0 bases, with 10 bases between. General study findings and limits: Cytomegalovirus-associated TCR beta chains were listed, numbering 150 to 200. Reports described diagnosis of cytomegalovirus status by the classifier as highly specific and sensitive.

Sequences were obtained from PBMCs. The sequence derives from a woman aged 55-70 years in good health and CMV-seropositive. V usage is TRBV5-5 and J usage is TRBJ1-1, with D tentatively TRBD1 (5 bases). This CDR3 reads CASSVTALNTEAFF. The DNA of the CDR3 is TGTGCCAGCAGCGTGACAGCCCTGAACACTGAAGCTTTCTTT.